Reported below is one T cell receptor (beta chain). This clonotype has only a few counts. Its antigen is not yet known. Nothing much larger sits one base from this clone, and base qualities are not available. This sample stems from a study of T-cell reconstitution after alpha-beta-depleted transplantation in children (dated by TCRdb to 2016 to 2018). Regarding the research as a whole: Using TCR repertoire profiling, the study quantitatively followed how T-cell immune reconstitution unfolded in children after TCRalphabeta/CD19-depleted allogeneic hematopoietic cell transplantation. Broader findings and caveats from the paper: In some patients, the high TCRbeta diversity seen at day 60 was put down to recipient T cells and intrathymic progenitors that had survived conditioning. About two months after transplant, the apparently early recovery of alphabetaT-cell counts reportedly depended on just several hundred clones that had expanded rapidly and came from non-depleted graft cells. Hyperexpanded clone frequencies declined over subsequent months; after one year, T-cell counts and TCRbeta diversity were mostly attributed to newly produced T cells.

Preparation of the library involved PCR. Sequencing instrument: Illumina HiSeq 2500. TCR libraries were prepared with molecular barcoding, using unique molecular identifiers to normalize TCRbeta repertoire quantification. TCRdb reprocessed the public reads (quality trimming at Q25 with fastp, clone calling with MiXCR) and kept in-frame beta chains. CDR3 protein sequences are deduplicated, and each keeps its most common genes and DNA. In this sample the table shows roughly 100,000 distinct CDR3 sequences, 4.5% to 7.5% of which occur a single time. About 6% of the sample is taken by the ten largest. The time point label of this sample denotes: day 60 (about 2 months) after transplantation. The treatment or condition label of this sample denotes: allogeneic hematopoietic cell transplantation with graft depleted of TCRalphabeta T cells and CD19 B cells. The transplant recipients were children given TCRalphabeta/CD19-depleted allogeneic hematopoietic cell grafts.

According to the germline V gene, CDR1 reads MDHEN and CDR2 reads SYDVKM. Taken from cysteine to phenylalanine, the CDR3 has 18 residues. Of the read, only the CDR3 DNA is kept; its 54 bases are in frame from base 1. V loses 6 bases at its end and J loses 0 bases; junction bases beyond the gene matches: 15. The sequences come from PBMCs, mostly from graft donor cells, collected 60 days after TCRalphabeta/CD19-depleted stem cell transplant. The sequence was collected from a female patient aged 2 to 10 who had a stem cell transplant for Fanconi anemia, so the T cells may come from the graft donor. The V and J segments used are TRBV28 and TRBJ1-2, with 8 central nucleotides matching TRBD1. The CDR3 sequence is CASSGFTPGQGSNYGYTF. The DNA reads TGTGCCAGCAGCGGATTTACGCCCGGACAGGGATCTAACTATGGCTACACCTTC.